Following are 21 T cell receptor beta chains from one sample sequenced in a study of T cells in Graves' hyperthyroidism and ophthalmopathy. Authors of the study amplified TCR beta CDR3 regions from RNA transcripts. Primed by the HTBI set, a first-round RT-PCR was run on the TCR CDR3. Via MiXCR, TCRdb re-called the multiplex PCR reads, giving one row per CDR3 protein. This sample has around 440,000 distinct CDR3 sequences, with less than 20% found just once. Specimen: blood. The receptors were sampled from a young woman with Graves' hyperthyroidism.

This clonotype was seen ten or more times. This rearrangement joins TRBV28 to TRBJ1-2, with D tentatively TRBD1 (5 bases). The CDR3 covers 14 residues. Germline CDR1 and CDR2: MDHEN and SYDVKM. V shed 2 bases and J shed 8 bases, with 15 bases lying between them. As DNA, the CDR3 is TGTGCCAGCAGTTTAGAGGGACTACGGGGAGGCTACACCTTC. As protein: CASSLEGLRGGYTF.

This clonotype was observed many times. This chain connects TRBV12-3 or TRBV12-4 to TRBJ1-2; D unresolved. The CDR3 runs 14 residues. Trimming stripped 6 bases from V and 5 bases from J, with 16 bases between. CDR3 loop: CASSSPGTRYGYTF. DNA of the CDR3: TGTGCCAGCAGCTCCCCGGGCACACGATATGGCTACACCTTC.

J is TRBJ1-5 and V is TRBV20-1; unclear D gene. The CDR3 runs 12 residues. V lost 3 bases and J lost 9, with 12 bases in between. Germline V CDR1 and CDR2: DFQATT, SNEGSKA (reference sequence). The CDR3 region is CSAREPGRPQHF. The CDR3 DNA follows: TGCAGTGCTAGGGAGCCCGGGCGGCCCCAGCATTTT.

This clonotype was seen repeatedly, ten times or more. V usage is TRBV7-8 and J usage is TRBJ1-1; possible D gene TRBD1, 6 bases. This CDR3 spans 17 amino acids. CDR1 and CDR2 from the germline V gene are SGHVS and FQNEAQ. Trimming stripped 0 bases from V and 4 bases from J, with 18 bases between. Here the CDR3 reads CASSLAGGRGVSTEAFF. Here the CDR3 DNA reads TGTGCCAGCAGCTTAGCGGGGGGCAGGGGAGTCAGCACTGAAGCTTTCTTT.

This clonotype was counted many times. The V and J genes are TRBV7-2 and TRBJ2-1; D is unresolved. This CDR3 spans 13 amino acids. V lost 8 bases and J 7 bases, leaving 15 bases between the germline ends. The germline gives CDR1 SGHTA, CDR2 FQGNSA. The CDR3 DNA follows: TGTGCCAGCCGCGAACCCCCCGGGAATGAGCAGTTCTTC. Protein product: CASREPPGNEQFF.

This clonotype has a count of ten or more. This chain joins TRBV2 and TRBJ2-7, with D unclear. Trimming pared 6 bases from V and 4 bases from J, leaving 7 bases between. This CDR3 comprises 11 residues. Germline CDR1 SNHLY, CDR2 FYNNEI. CDR3 nucleotide sequence: TGTGCCAGCAGGGCGGCGTACGAGCAGTACTTC. This translates into CASRAAYEQYF. The whole variable domain, filled in from reference TRBV2 and TRBJ2-7, reads EPEVTQTPSHQVTQMGQEVILRCVPISNHLYFYWYRQILGQKVEFLVSFYNNEISEKSEIFDDQFSVERPDGSNFTLKIRSTKLEDSAMYFCASRAAYEQYFGPGTRLTVT.

The chain joins TRBV6-1 to TRBJ2-1; 9 bases agree with TRBD2. CDR3 length: 16 amino acids. The ends lost 2 bases at V and 3 bases at J; junction bases unmatched: 5. Germline loops: CDR1 MNHNS, CDR2 SASEGT. Here the CDR3 DNA reads TGTGCCAGCAGTGAACTGACTAGCGGAGACTACAATGAGCAGTTCTTC. Amino acid sequence: CASSELTSGDYNEQFF.

This clonotype was picked up many times. CDR3 sequence (DNA): TGTGCCAGCAGCTTGGTCCGCAGGGGGCTTGGCACAGATACGCAGTATTTT. Its protein is CASSLVRRGLGTDTQYF. This chain links TRBV7-9 with TRBJ2-3; TRBD1 aligns across 8 bases. This CDR3 spans 17 amino acids. Germline V gene data show CDR1 as SEHNR and CDR2 as FQNEAQ (reference sequence). Trimming cost V 3 bases and J 1 base; bases outside gene matches: 9.

This clonotype has just a few counts. The V call is TRBV9, the J call TRBJ1-5; 7 bases map to TRBD1. This CDR3 has 14 amino acids. The trim removed 4 bases at V and 4 bases at J, leaving 5 bases unmatched. Germline V lookup: CDR1 SGDLS, CDR2 YYNGEE. The CDR3 DNA sequence: TGTGCCAGCAGCCCTGGGACAGTAAATCAGCCCCAGCATTTT. It is translated as CASSPGTVNQPQHF.

This clonotype appeared a few times. The chain links TRBV20-1 to TRBJ1-4; 8 bases match TRBD1. CDR1 and CDR2 (germline): DFQATT, SNEGSKA (reference sequence). V was pared by 1 base and J by 13 bases, with 2 bases of the junction left unmatched. The CDR3 length is 11 residues. This CDR3 reads CSARAQGVLFF. CDR3 bases: TGCAGTGCTAGAGCACAGGGGGTACTGTTTTTT.

This clonotype was seen only a few times. This chain joins TRBV6-1 and TRBJ1-1; TRBD1 matches 7 bases. Trimming cost V 0 bases and J 1 base; bases outside gene matches: 5. Per the germline V gene, CDR1 is MNHNS and CDR2 is SASEGT. The CDR3 runs to 16 residues. The CDR3 DNA follows: TGTGCCAGCAGTGAAGCGCTCGGGGACAGGAACACTGAAGCTTTCTTT. Its translation: CASSEALGDRNTEAFF.

Ten or more counts support this clonotype. Sequence at one end of the junction differs from germline and may be a read error. CDR3 nucleotides: TGTGCCAGCAGTCAACAGTTCTCCAACGAGCAGTACTTC. Protein product: CASSQQFSNEQYF. V usage is TRBV11-2 and J usage is TRBJ2-7, with D hard to call. The germline CDR1 and CDR2 sequences are SGHAT and FQNNGV. This CDR3 has 13 amino acids.

In this sample, this clonotype turned up many times. The chain carries TRBV28 and TRBJ1-1, with TRBD1 matching over 10 bases. This CDR3 contains 14 residues. Germline V lookup: CDR1 MDHEN, CDR2 SYDVKM. The trim removed 2 bases at V and 5 bases at J, leaving 2 bases unmatched. For the CDR3, the DNA is TGTGCCAGCAGTTTACGGGGACAGGGGACTGAAGCTTTCTTT. Translating it yields CASSLRGQGTEAFF.

As concerns this clonotype: Being one base from a much bigger clone, this may be a read error. This chain joins TRBV2 and TRBJ1-2; no clear D. Germline-derived CDR1 and CDR2 are SNHLY and FYNNEI. The CDR3 has 16 amino acids. Here the CDR3 DNA reads TGTGCCAGCAGTGAAGATGCGGGCCGTTGGAACTATAGCTACACCTTC. Amino acids: CASSEDAGRWNYSYTF.

The chain has TRBV29-1 and TRBJ2-6; no definite D call. V shed 7 bases and J shed 0 bases, with 7 bases lying between them. The CDR3 contains 13 residues. The germline CDR1 and CDR2 sequences are SQVTM and ANQGSEA. CDR3 region: CSALNSGANVLTF. The CDR3 nucleotides read TGCAGCGCACTGAACTCTGGGGCCAACGTCCTGACTTTC.

The V and J genes are TRBV5-1 and TRBJ2-6; D is ambiguous. This CDR3 has 16 residues. Germline CDR1 and CDR2: SGHRS and YFSETQ. V was cut by 1 base and J by 0 bases, with 8 bases left in between. The CDR3 region is CASSLYSRSGANVLTF. CDR3 in DNA: TGCGCCAGCAGCTTGTATAGCCGCTCTGGGGCCAACGTCCTGACTTTC.

This clonotype was counted between two and nine times. The chain carries TRBV11-2 and TRBJ2-7, with D possibly TRBD2 on 5 matching bases. In germline, CDR1 is SGHAT, CDR2 FQNNGV. V dropped 1 base and J dropped 4 bases, with 11 bases sitting between them. The CDR3 length is 14 residues. The CDR3, as DNA: TGTGCCAGCAGCTTAGCTCTCGGGGAGTACGAGCAGTACTTC. Translation: CASSLALGEYEQYF.

The V and J genes are TRBV12-3 or TRBV12-4 and TRBJ1-6, with no clear D. The CDR3 contains 15 residues. Trimming took off 2 bases at V and 7 bases at J, with 12 bases between the two ends. CDR3 protein: CASSLRVRSNSPLHF. The CDR3 DNA reads TGTGCCAGCAGTTTAAGGGTCAGAAGCAATTCACCCCTCCACTTT.

The V call is TRBV27, the J call TRBJ2-7, with 8 bases matching TRBD2. The junction had 7 bases not matched to a gene; V was cut back by 5 bases and J by 4 bases. Germline loops: CDR1 MNHEY, CDR2 SMNVEV (reference sequence). CDR3 size: 14 residues. The CDR3 nucleotides are TGTGCCAGCAGTCGGGGGGGACCCTCTTACGAGCAGTACTTC. Translated: CASSRGGPSYEQYF.

There are many counts of this clonotype. This chain links TRBV15 with TRBJ2-7; D might be TRBD1 (5 bases). The V gene lost 0 bases and the J gene lost 1 base, with 7 bases spanning the gap. CDR1 LNHNV and CDR2 YYDKDF come from the germline V gene (reference sequence). This CDR3 has 14 amino acids. The CDR3 loop reads CATSRDRTSYEQYF. In DNA form, the CDR3 reads TGTGCCACCAGCAGAGATCGGACATCCTACGAGCAGTACTTC.

V gene TRBV15 combines with J gene TRBJ1-4; no clear D gene. V was cut by 8 bases and J by 7 bases, with 14 bases left in between. Germline V gives CDR1 LNHNV, CDR2 YYDKDF (reference sequence). The length of the CDR3 is 13 residues. Written as DNA, the CDR3 is TGTGCCACCGCTCTGAGGAATGTTGAAAAACTGTTTTTT. Protein product: CATALRNVEKLFF.